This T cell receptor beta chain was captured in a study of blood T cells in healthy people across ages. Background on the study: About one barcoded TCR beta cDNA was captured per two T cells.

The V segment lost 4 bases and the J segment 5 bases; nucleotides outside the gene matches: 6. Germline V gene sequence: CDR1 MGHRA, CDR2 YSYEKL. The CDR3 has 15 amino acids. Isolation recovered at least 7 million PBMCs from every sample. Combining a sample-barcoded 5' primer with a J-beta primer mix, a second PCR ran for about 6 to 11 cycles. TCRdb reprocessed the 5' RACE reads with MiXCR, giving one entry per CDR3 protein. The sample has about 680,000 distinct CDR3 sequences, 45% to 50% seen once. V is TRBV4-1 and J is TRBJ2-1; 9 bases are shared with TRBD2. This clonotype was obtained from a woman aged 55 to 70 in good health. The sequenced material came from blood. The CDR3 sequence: CASSLLGLANNEQFF. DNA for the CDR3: TGCGCCAGCAGCCTCCTGGGACTAGCAAACAATGAGCAGTTCTTC.